This TCR beta chain appears in the sequencing data of a study of T cells after yellow fever vaccination. The study's findings and limits: Post-booster repertoires again held most primary-vaccination clones (about 96% CD4, 88% CD8).

MiXCR, run by TCRdb on the 5' RACE reads, gives a single entry per CDR3 protein. The sample lists roughly 400,000 distinct CDR3 sequences; around 20% were seen once. This CDR3 is 13 amino acids long. Trimming took off 0 bases at V and 6 bases at J, with 9 bases between the two ends. Germline CDR1 reads SGHAT; CDR2 reads FQNNGV. This clonotype has just a few counts. The antigen is undetermined. The chain combines TRBV11-2 with TRBJ2-7; D uncertain. This clonotype originated in a man between 18 and 29 years old who received the YFV17D yellow fever vaccine. Sequences were derived from PBMCs, sampled before the yellow fever booster vaccination. In DNA form, the CDR3 reads TGTGCCAGCAGCTTAGATCAAATAGCCGAGCAGTACTTC. This translates into CASSLDQIAEQYF.